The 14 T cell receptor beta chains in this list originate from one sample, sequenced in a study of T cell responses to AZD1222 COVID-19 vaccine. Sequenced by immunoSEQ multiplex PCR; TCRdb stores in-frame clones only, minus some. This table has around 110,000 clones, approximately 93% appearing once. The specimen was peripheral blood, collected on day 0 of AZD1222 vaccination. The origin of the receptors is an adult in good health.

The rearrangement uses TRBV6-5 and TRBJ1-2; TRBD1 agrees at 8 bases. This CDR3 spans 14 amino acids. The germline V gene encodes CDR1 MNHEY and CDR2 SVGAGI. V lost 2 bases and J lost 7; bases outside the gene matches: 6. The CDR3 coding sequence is TGTGCCAGCAGTTACCGGACAGGGATGAGTGGCTACACCTTC. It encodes CASSYRTGMSGYTF.

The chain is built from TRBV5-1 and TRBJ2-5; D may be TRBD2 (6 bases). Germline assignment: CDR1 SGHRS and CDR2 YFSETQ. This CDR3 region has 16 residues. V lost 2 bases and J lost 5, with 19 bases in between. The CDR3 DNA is TGCGCCAGCAGCTTCTCCCGGGACTTCCAAATGGAGACCCAGTACTTC. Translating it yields CASSFSRDFQMETQYF.

The CDR3, as DNA: TGTGCCAGCACCACAGTGATGAACACTGAAGCTTTCTTT. Translation gives CASTTVMNTEAFF. The rearrangement joins TRBV19 to TRBJ1-1; D not resolved. Trimming removed 9 bases at V and 0 bases at J, with 11 bases between. The CDR3 runs 13 residues. Germline V gene data show CDR1 as LNHDA and CDR2 as SQIVND (reference sequence).

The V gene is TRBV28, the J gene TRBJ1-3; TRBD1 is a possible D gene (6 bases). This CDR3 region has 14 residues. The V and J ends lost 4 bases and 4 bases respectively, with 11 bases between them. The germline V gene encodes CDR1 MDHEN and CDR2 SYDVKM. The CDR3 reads CASSSSGTGNTIYF. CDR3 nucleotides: TGTGCCAGCAGTTCCTCCGGGACAGGAAACACCATATATTTT.

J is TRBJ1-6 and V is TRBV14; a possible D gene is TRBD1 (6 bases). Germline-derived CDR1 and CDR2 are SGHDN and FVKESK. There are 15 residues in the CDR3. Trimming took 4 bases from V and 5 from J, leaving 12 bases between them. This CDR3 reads CASSLIGGNNSPLHF. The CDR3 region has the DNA TGTGCCAGCAGCCTGATAGGGGGGAATAATTCACCCCTCCACTTT.

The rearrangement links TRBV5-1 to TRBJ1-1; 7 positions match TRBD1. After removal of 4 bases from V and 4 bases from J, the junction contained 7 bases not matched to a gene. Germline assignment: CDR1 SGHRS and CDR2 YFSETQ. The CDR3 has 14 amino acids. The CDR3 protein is CASSLDRSSTEAFF. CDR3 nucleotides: TGCGCCAGCAGCCTGGACAGGAGTTCCACTGAAGCTTTCTTT.

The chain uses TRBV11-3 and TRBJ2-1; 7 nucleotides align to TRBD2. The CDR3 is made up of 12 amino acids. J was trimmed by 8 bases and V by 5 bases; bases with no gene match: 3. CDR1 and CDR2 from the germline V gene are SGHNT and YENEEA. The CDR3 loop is CASSATSDEQFF. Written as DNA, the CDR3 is TGTGCCAGCAGCGCAACTAGCGATGAGCAGTTCTTC.

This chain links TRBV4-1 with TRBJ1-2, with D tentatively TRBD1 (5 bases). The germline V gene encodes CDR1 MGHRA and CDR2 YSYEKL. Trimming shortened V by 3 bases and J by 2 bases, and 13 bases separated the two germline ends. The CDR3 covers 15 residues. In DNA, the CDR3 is TGCGCCAGCAGCCATTTCCCCCAGGGAAACTATGGCTACACCTTC. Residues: CASSHFPQGNYGYTF.

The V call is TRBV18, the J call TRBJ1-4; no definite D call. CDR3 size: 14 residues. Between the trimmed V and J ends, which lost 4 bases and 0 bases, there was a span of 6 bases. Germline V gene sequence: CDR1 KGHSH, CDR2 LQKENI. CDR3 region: CASSRAATNEKLFF. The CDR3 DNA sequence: TGTGCCAGCTCACGGGCGGCAACTAATGAAAAACTGTTTTTT.

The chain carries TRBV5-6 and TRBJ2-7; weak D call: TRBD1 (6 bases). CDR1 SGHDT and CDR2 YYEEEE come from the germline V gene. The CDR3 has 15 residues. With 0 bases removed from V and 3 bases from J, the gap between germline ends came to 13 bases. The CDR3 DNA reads TGTGCCAGCAGCTTGGAGCTTACAGGGTACTACGAGCAGTACTTC. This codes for CASSLELTGYYEQYF.

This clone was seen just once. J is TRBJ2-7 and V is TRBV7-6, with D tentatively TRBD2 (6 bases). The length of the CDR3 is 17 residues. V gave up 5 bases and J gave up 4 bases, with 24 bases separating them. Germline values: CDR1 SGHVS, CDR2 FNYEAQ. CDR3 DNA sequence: TGTGCCAGCAGCCCGACCGGTAGCGGAAGCGTTTGGTACGAGCAGTACTTC. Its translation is CASSPTGSGSVWYEQYF.

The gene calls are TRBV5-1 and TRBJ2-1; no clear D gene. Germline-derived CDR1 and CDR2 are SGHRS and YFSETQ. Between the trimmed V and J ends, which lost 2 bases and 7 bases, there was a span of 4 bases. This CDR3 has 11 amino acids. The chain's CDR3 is CASSLSNEQFF. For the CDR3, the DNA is TGCGCCAGCAGCTTAAGTAATGAGCAGTTCTTC. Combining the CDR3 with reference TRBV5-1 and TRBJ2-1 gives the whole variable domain KAGVTQTPRYLIKTRGQQVTLSCSPISGHRSVSWYQQTPGQGLQFLFEYFSETQRNKGNFPGRFSGRQFSNSRSEMNVSTLELGDSALYLCASSLSNEQFFGPGTRLTVL.

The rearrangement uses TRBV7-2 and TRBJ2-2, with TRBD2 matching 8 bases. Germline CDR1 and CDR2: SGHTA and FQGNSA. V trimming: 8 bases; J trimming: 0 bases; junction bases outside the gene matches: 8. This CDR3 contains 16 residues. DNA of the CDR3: TGTGCCAGCCCCCCCTTTAGCGGGACGAACACCGGGGAGCTGTTTTTT. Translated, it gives CASPPFSGTNTGELFF. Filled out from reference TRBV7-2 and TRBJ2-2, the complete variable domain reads GAGVSQSPSNKVTEKGKDVELRCDPISGHTALYWYRQSLGQGLEFLIYFQGNSAPDKSGLPSDRFSAERTGGSVSTLTIQRTQQEDSAVYLCASPPFSGTNTGELFFGEGSRLTVL.

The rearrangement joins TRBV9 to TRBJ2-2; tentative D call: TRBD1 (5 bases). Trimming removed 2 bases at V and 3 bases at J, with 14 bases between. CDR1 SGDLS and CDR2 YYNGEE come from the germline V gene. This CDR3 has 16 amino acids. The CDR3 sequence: CASSVGQQSYTGELFF. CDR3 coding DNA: TGTGCCAGCAGCGTTGGACAACAATCCTACACCGGGGAGCTGTTTTTT.